In its sample, the clone carrying this T cell receptor (beta chain) was seen many times. Each CDR3 protein is one row after TCRdb ran MiXCR on the RACE reads. The repertoire holds approximately 340,000 distinct CDR3 sequences, with approximately 6.3% as singletons. Trimming pared 2 bases from V and 0 bases from J, leaving 6 bases between. The CDR3 consists of 14 residues. Germline CDR1 is SNHLY and CDR2 is FYNNEI. This specimen comes from a study of human T cells and chemical hapten exposure. This sample's time point: patch test 1, 2 weeks after DPC sensitization. Regarding treatment: therapeutic diphenylcyclopropenone sensitization with weekly scalp DPC.

The chain recombines TRBV2 with TRBJ2-3, with D uncertain. The starting material was whole blood, obtained in connection with sensitization to the hapten diphenylcyclopropenone (DPC). The sequence came from a woman aged 18 to 35 with alopecia areata. Some clones in this sample may be carry-over from other donors' samples. The CDR3 DNA reads TGTGCCAGCAGTGAACAGCCGAGCACAGATACGCAGTATTTT. Residues: CASSEQPSTDTQYF.